This T cell receptor beta chain was captured in a study of T cell repertoires in cytomegalovirus infection (dated by TCRdb to about 2019). With respect to the entire study: Because public TCR beta signatures pointed to carriage of CMV infection together with the matching HLA type, the HLA type of each donor mattered for the analysis. Results and caveats for the whole study, not just this receptor: Cumulative frequency of public TCR beta family members discriminated carriers of CMV infection plus the relevant HLA type in this cohort and an independent approximately 350-donor cohort. In the ex vivo response, HLA-C-restricted CMV-specific TCR beta clonotypes were dominant, and in two of eight donors the single most frequent clonotype came from this HLA-C-restricted group.

The CDR3 runs 16 residues from the cysteine to the phenylalanine. The retained sequence is limited to the CDR3, 48 bases, with the frame set at the first base. Reading the germline V gene gives CDR1 SGDLS and CDR2 YYNGEE. Regarding this clonotype: There is no known antigen for this receptor. The junction and the germline gene differ at one end; a read error may be behind it.

The instrument given in TCRdb is Illumina HiSeq 1500. TCRdb cleaned the public reads at Q25 with fastp, built clones with MiXCR and kept in-frame beta chains. Each entry merges the rows of one CDR3 protein and shows their most common DNA and genes. The sample contains under 200,000 distinct CDR3 sequences, roughly 9.8% of them found a single time. The ten biggest clones cover approximately 4.6% of the sample. This clonotype was sampled from a human donor in good health (CMV status not recorded). Some clones in this sample may be carry-over from other donors' samples. Sequences were obtained from PBMCs. The sequence is built from TRBV9 and TRBJ2-5; 7 nucleotides in the junction match TRBD2. The CDR3 amino acid sequence is: CASSAPGGEGRETQCF. The base sequence is TGTGCCAGCAGCGCTCCCGGAGGGGAGGGTAGAGAGACCCAGTGCTTC.